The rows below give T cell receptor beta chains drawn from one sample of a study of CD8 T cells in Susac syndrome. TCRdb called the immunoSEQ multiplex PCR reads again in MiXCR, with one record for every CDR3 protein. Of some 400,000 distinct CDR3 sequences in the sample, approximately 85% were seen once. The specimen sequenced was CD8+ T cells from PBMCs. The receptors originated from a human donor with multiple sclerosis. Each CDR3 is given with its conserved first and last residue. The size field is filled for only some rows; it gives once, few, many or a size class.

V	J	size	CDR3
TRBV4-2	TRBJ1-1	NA	CASSFSRGYTEAFF
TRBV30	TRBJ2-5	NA	CAWSAWTSVRFRETQYF
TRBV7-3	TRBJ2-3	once	CASSLLGTRTDTQYF
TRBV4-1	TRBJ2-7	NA	CASSQGSSLGQYF
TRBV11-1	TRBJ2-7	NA	CASSLTGGTGKDEQYF
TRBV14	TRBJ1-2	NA	CASPGQGDGYTF
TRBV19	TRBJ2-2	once	CASSPSFPGELFF
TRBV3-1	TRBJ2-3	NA	CASSQDRQGANPYTQYF
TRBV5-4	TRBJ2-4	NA	CASSLGGGAITNIQYF
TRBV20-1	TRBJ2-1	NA	CSARDRAGVSYNEQFF
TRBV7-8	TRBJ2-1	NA	CASSFWTSGVNEQFF
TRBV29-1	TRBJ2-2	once	CSVPLGTGELFF
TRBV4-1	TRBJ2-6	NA	CASSQDGGVLGSGANVLTF
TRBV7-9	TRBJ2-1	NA	CASLGPNEQFF
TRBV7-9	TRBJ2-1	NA	CASSLGQGWNEQFF
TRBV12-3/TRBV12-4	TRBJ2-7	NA	CASSLMASGIYEQYF